Listed below are T cell receptor beta chains from one sample, sequenced in a study of blood T cell repertoires in COVID-19. Using immunoSEQ multiplex PCR, the repertoire was profiled, and TCRdb retains in-frame clones only, with some absent. The sample comprises about 140,000 clones, about 75% of which are singletons, and around 3% rests with the top ten. Sequences were obtained from PBMCs or T cells enriched from blood (not recorded which). Receptor source: a woman between 45 and 65 years old who had recovered from COVID-19. Both conserved end residues are part of each CDR3. A D gene is named only where the DNA matches it firmly. Only some rows state a clone size, as once, few, many or a class for expanded clones.

TRBJ1-3 | TRBD1 | TRBV7-8 | . | TGTGCCAGCAGCGTTATCGGAGGGTCTGACAGGGGGCACACCATATATTTT | CASSVIGGSDRGHTIYF
TRBJ2-1 | . | TRBV13 | . | TGTGCCAGCAGTTACAAAGGAGGGGTGAGAGACAATGAGCAGTTCTTC | CASSYKGGVRDNEQFF
TRBJ2-6 | TRBD2 | TRBV6-2/TRBV6-3 | . | TGTGCCAGCAGCCCTCGGGGGGGCGCCTCTGGGGCCAACGTCCTGACTTTC | CASSPRGGASGANVLTF
TRBJ1-6 | . | TRBV5-1 | . | TGCGCCAGCGCGCGGACGGGAGAAAAGAGCTCCTATAATTCACCCCTCCACTTT | CASARTGEKSSYNSPLHF
TRBJ2-1 | TRBD1 | TRBV14 | . | TGTGCCAGCAGCCTTACCGGGACAGGGGGTGAGCAGTTCTTC | CASSLTGTGGEQFF
TRBJ2-6 | . | TRBV19 | . | TGTGCCAATCGGACAGAATACCACTCTGGGGCCAACGTCCTGACTTTC | CANRTEYHSGANVLTF
TRBJ1-2 | . | TRBV6-5 | . | TGTGCCAGCAGTCCAGGGAACTATGGCTACACCTTC | CASSPGNYGYTF
TRBJ1-2 | . | TRBV2 | . | TGTGCCAGCATCCAGGCCGGGATCTATGGCTACACCTTC | CASIQAGIYGYTF
TRBJ2-7 | . | TRBV1 | . | TGCACCAGCAGCCAAGATCTGCACAGGGACTACGAGCAGTACTTC | CTSSQDLHRDYEQYF
TRBJ1-1 | TRBD1 | TRBV5-5 | . | TGTGCCAGCAGCGGTATACCGGGACAGGGGGCTGAAGCTTTCTTT | CASSGIPGQGAEAFF
TRBJ1-2 | . | TRBV28 | . | TGTGCCAGCACCAGACCGGGACTTTTTTATGGCTACACCTTC | CASTRPGLFYGYTF
TRBJ2-1 | TRBD1 | TRBV3-1/TRBV3-2 | . | TGTGCCAGCAGCCCCCGGACAGGAAAGCAGTTCTTC | CASSPRTGKQFF
TRBJ2-7 | TRBD1 | TRBV11-2 | . | TGTGCCAGCAGCTTTGGGACAGGGGAATACGAGCAGTACTTC | CASSFGTGEYEQYF
TRBJ2-1 | . | TRBV25-1 | . | TGTGCCAGCAGTGTAAGTGGAGAACGCATCGGCAATGAGCAGTTCTTC | CASSVSGERIGNEQFF
TRBJ2-7 | TRBD1 | TRBV5-5 | . | TGTGCCAGCAGCTTGGGACAGGGGCCCTACGAGCAGTACTTC | CASSLGQGPYEQYF
TRBJ1-2 | TRBD1 | TRBV14 | . | TGTGCCAGCAGCCAAAGACAGGGTTTCGGCTACACCTTC | CASSQRQGFGYTF
TRBJ1-4 | . | TRBV29-1 | many | TGCAGCGTTTCACGGGATGAAAAACTGTTTTTT | CSVSRDEKLFF
TRBJ1-2 | . | TRBV25-1 | . | TGTGCCAGCCAACCCACCCGGGGGGGGTCTTGGTATGGCTACACCTTC | CASQPTRGGSWYGYTF
TRBJ2-7 | TRBD1 | TRBV27 | . | TGTGCCAGCAGTGGGACAGGGTCCTACGAGCAGTACTTC | CASSGTGSYEQYF
TRBJ1-6 | TRBD1 | TRBV30 | . | TGTGCCGGGGAGACAGGGGACGCCTATAATTCACCCCTCCACTTT | CAGETGDAYNSPLHF
TRBJ2-3 | TRBD2 | TRBV19 | once | TGTGCCAGTAAACGCGGGACTACCAACACAGATACGCAGTATTTT | CASKRGTTNTDTQYF